This T cell receptor beta chain was obtained from a study of blood T cell repertoires in COVID-19. Study background: The analysed material was cDNA or gDNA that came from T cells, B-cell-depleted T cells, or PBMCs.

The CDR3 has 13 amino acids. CDR1 is SGHKS, CDR2 YYEKEE, per germline (reference sequence). The ends were cut back, 3 bases at V and 5 bases at J, with 9 bases in the middle. Original analysis: Counts of nucleated cells, estimated from reference gene primer amplification, were obtained. Here immunoSEQ multiplex PCR was the method, and the copy in TCRdb shows in-frame clones only, minus some. V, J and clone size reflect that table, while D and trimming were determined from the DNA. The top ten hold 25% to 35% of the sample, which has tens of thousands of clones, roughly 77% seen once. Material for sequencing was peripheral blood. This chain connects TRBV5-5 to TRBJ1-5, with D possibly matching TRBD1 (5 bases). This TCR was sampled from a man between 60 and 75 years old with COVID-19, enrolled during active disease. The DNA for the CDR3 is TGTGCCAGCAGCTGGGGACTGGATCAGCCCCAGCATTTT. Protein sequence: CASSWGLDQPQHF.